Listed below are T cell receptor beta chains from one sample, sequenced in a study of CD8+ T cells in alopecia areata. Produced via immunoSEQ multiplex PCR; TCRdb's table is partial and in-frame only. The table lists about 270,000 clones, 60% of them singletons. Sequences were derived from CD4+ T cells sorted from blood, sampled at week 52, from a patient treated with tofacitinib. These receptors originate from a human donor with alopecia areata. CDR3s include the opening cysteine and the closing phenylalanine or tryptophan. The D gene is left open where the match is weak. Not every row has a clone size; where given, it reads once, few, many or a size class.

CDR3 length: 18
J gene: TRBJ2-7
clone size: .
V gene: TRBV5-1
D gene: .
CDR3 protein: CASSLAGQGPGGSYEQYF
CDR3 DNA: TGCGCCAGCAGCTTGGCGGGCCAGGGGCCCGGAGGCTCCTACGAGCAGTACTTC

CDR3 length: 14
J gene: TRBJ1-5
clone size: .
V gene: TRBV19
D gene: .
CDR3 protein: CASSISGGNQPQHF
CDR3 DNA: TGTGCCAGTAGTATCTCGGGGGGGAATCAGCCCCAGCATTTT

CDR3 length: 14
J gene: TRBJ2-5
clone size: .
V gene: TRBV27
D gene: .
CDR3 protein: CASKADPAGQTQYF
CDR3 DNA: TGTGCCAGCAAGGCCGATCCCGCGGGGCAGACCCAGTACTTC

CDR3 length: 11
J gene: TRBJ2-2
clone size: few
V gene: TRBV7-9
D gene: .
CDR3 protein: CATTSTGELFF
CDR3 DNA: TGTGCCACCACCAGCACCGGGGAGCTGTTTTTT

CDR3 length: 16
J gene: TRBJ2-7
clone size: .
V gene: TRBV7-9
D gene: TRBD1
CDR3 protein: CASSSGRDRFSYEQYF
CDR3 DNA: TGTGCCAGCAGCTCGGGCCGGGACAGATTTTCCTACGAGCAGTACTTC

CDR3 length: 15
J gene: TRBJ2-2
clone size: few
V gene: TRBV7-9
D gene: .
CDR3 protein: CASSLAGHLSGELFF
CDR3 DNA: TGTGCCAGCAGCTTAGCGGGACACCTATCCGGGGAGCTGTTTTTT

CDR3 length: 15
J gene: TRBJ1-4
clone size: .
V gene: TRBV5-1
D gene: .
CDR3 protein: CASSTGVSDNEKLFF
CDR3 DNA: TGCGCCAGCAGCACCGGGGTTTCGGATAATGAAAAACTGTTTTTT

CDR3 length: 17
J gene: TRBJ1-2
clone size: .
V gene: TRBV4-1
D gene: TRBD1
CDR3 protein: CASSQALDRVSPYGYTF
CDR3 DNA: TGCGCCAGCAGCCAAGCCCTGGACAGGGTTTCCCCCTATGGCTACACCTTC

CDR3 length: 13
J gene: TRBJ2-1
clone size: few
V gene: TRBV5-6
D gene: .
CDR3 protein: CASSLGVGDEQFF
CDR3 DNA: TGTGCCAGCAGCCTTGGGGTCGGGGATGAGCAGTTCTTC

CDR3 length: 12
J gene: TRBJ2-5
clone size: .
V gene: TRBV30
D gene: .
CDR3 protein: CAWSPGGETQYF
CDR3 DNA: TGTGCCTGGAGTCCTGGGGGAGAGACCCAGTACTTC

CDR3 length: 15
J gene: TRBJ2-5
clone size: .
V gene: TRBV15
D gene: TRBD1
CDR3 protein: CATSREGTGRETQYF
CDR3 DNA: TGTGCCACCAGCAGAGAAGGGACAGGGAGGGAGACCCAGTACTTC

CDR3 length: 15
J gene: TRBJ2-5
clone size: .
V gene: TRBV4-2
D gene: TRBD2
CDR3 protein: CASSQGTSGGGAEYF
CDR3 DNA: TGTGCCAGCAGCCAAGGGACTAGCGGGGGGGGCGCCGAGTACTTC

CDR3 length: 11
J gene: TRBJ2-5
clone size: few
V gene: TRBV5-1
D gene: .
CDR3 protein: CASSAEETQYF
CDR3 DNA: TGCGCCAGCAGCGCCGAAGAGACCCAGTACTTC

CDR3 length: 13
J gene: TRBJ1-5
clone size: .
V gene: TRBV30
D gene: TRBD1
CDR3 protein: CAWEGTGGQPQHF
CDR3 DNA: TGTGCCTGGGAGGGGACAGGTGGGCAGCCCCAGCATTTT

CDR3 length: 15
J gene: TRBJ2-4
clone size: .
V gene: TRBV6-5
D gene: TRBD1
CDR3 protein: CASSTSTGVQNIQYF
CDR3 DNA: TGTGCCAGCAGTACCTCGACAGGGGTACAAAACATTCAGTACTTC

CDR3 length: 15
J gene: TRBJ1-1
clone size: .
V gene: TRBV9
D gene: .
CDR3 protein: CASSSDLGRNTEAFF
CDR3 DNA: TGTGCCAGCAGCTCCGATCTCGGCAGGAACACTGAAGCTTTCTTT

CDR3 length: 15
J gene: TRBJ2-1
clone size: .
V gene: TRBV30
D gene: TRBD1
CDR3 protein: CAWSVRRGPSNEQFF
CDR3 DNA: TGTGCCTGGAGTGTACGCAGGGGGCCCTCCAATGAGCAGTTCTTC

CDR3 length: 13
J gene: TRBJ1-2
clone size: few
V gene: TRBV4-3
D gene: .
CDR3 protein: CASSQGLPYGYTF
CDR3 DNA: TGCGCCAGCAGCCAAGGTCTCCCCTATGGCTACACCTTC

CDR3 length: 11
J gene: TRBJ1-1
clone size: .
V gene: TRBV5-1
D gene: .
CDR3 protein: CASSLNSEAFF
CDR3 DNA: TGCGCCAGCAGCCTCAACTCTGAAGCTTTCTTT

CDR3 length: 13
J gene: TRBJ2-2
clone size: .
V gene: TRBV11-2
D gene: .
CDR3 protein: CATAQELTGELFF
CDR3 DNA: TGTGCCACGGCCCAGGAACTAACCGGGGAGCTGTTTTTT

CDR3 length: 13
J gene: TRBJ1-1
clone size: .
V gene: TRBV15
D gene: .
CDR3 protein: CATSIDSYTEAFF
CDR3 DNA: TGTGCCACCAGCATCGACAGCTATACTGAAGCTTTCTTT

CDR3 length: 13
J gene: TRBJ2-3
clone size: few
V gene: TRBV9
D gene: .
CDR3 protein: CASSVDSTDTQYF
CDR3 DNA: TGTGCCAGCAGCGTAGACAGCACAGATACGCAGTATTTT

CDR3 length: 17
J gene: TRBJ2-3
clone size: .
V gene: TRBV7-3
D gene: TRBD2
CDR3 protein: CASSLTGLAGRMDTQYF
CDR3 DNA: TGTGCCAGCAGCTTAACGGGACTAGCGGGAAGGATGGATACGCAGTATTTT

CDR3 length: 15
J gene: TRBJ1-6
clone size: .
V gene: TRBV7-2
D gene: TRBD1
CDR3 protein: CASSSQGAGGAPLHF
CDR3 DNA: TGTGCCAGCAGCTCACAGGGGGCCGGCGGGGCACCCCTCCACTTT

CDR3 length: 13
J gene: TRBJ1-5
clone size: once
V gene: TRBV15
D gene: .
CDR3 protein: CATSGQGDQPQHF
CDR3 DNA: TGTGCCACCAGCGGTCAAGGGGATCAGCCCCAGCATTTT

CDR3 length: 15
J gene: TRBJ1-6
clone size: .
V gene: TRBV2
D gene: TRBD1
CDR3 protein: CASSFTGTDDSPLHF
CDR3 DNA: TGTGCCAGCAGCTTCACCGGGACAGATGATTCACCCCTCCACTTT

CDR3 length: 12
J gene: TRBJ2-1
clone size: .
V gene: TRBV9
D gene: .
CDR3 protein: CASSNRLNEQFF
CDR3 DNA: TGTGCCAGCAGCAACCGGCTTAATGAGCAGTTCTTC

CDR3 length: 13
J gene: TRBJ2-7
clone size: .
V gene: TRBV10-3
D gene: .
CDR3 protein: CAIATTSSYEQYF
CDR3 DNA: TGTGCCATCGCTACAACAAGTTCCTACGAGCAGTACTTC

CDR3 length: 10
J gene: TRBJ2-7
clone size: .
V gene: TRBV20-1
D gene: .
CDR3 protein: CSARRYEQYF
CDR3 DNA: TGCAGTGCTAGGCGCTACGAGCAGTACTTC

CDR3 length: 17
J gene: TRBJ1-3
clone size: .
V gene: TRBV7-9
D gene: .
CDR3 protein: CASSLAPQGNSGNTIYF
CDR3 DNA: TGTGCCAGCAGCTTAGCCCCCCAGGGCAACTCTGGAAACACCATATATTTT

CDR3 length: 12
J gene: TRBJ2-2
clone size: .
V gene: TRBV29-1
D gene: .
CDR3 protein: CSVEVGTGELFF
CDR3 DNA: TGCAGCGTTGAAGTGGGGACCGGGGAGCTGTTTTTT

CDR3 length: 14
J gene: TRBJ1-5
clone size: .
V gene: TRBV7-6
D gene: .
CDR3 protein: CASSLSGAGQPQHF
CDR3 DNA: TGTGCCAGCAGCTTATCAGGGGCGGGTCAGCCCCAGCATTTT

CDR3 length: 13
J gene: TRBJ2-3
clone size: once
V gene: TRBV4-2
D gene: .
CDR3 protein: CASSQGDTDTQYF
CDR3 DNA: TGTGCCAGCAGCCAGGGTGACACAGATACGCAGTATTTT

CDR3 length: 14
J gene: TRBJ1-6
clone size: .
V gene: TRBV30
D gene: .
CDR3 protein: CAWSVNSRNSPLHF
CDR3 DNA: TGTGCCTGGAGTGTAAATAGCAGGAATTCACCCCTCCACTTT

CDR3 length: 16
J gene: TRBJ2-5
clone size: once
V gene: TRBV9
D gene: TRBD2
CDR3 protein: CASSPGTSGAWETQYF
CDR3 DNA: TGTGCCAGCAGCCCCGGGACTAGCGGGGCCTGGGAGACCCAGTACTTC

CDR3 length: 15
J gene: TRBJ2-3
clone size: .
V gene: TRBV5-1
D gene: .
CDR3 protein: CASSETGSLQDTQYF
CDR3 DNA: TGCGCCAGCAGCGAGACGGGCTCCCTACAAGATACGCAGTATTTT

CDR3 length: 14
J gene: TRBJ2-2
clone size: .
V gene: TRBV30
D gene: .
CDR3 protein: CAWSVVASTGELFF
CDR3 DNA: TGTGCCTGGAGTGTAGTAGCAAGCACCGGGGAGCTGTTTTTT

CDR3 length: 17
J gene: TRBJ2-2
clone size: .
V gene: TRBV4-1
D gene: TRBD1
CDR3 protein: CASSQDRQGANTGELFF
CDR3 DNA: TGCGCCAGCAGCCAAGACCGACAGGGGGCTAACACCGGGGAGCTGTTTTTT

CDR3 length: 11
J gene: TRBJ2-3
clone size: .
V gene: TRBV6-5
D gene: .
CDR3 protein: CASSRLNTQYF
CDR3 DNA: TGTGCCAGCAGTAGGCTGAATACGCAGTATTTT

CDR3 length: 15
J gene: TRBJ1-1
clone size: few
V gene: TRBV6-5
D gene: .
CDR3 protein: CASSYSWLANTEAFF
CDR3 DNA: TGTGCCAGCAGTTACTCGTGGCTGGCGAACACTGAAGCTTTCTTT

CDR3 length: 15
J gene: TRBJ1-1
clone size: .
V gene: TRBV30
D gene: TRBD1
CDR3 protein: CAWRDPGQGPPEAFF
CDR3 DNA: TGTGCCTGGAGGGACCCGGGACAGGGGCCCCCTGAAGCTTTCTTT

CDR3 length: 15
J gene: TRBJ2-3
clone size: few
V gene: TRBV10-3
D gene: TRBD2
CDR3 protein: CASSLLGGGGDTQYF
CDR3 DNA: TGTGCCAGCAGCCTCCTCGGCGGGGGGGGAGATACGCAGTATTTT

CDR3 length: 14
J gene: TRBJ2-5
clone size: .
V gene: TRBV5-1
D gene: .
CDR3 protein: CASSWAQPEETQYF
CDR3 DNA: TGCGCCAGCAGCTGGGCGCAGCCGGAGGAGACCCAGTACTTC

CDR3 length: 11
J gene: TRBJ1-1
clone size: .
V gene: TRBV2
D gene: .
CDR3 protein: CAIQNEEQAFF
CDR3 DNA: TGTGCCATACAGAACGAGGAGCAAGCTTTCTTT

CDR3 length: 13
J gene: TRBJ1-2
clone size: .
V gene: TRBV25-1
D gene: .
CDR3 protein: CASSERANYGYTF
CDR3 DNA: TGTGCCAGCAGTGAACGGGCTAACTATGGCTACACCTTC